This T cell receptor (beta chain) was observed in a study of control samples from healthy donors and cancer patients. This clone was observed once. Assay used: immunoSEQ multiplex PCR; TCRdb lists only in-frame clones, some missing. The table has more than 100,000 clones, around 89% seen once. The CDR3 runs 12 residues. The V gene lost 8 bases and the J gene lost 1 base, with 11 bases spanning the gap. The germline gives CDR1 GTSNPN, CDR2 SVGIG (reference sequence). Specimen: PBMCs. This sequence originates from a man in his sixties with lung cancer. The chain is built from TRBV30 and TRBJ1-1; D gene ambiguous. The CDR3 DNA sequence: TGTGCCGGTACTCCGGCGAACACTGAAGCTTTCTTT. This encodes CAGTPANTEAFF.